This T cell receptor beta chain came from a study of blood T cells in healthy people across ages. Notes on the study in general: Unsorted PBMC material precluded a definitive naive versus antigen-experienced comparison. From one million sequenced T cells, diversity estimates were lower bounds.

A J-beta primer mix and a sample-barcoded 5' primer were used in a second PCR of roughly 6 to 12 cycles. Each CDR3 protein gets one entry after TCRdb re-called the 5' RACE reads with MiXCR. The table records around 600,000 distinct CDR3 sequences, under 55% of them present only once. In the case of this clonotype: Antigen specificity is unknown.

There are 12 residues in the CDR3. Germline CDR1 reads SQVTM; CDR2 reads ANQGSEA. With V trimmed by 4 bases and J by 10 bases, 5 bases remained unmatched. Sequenced input: blood. The receptor's source is a man older than 75 in good health. The rearrangement joins TRBV29-1 to TRBJ2-1; 9 nucleotides line up with TRBD1. CDR3 sequence reads: CSVGQGGYEQFF. The CDR3 DNA reads TGCAGCGTTGGACAGGGGGGCTACGAGCAGTTCTTC.